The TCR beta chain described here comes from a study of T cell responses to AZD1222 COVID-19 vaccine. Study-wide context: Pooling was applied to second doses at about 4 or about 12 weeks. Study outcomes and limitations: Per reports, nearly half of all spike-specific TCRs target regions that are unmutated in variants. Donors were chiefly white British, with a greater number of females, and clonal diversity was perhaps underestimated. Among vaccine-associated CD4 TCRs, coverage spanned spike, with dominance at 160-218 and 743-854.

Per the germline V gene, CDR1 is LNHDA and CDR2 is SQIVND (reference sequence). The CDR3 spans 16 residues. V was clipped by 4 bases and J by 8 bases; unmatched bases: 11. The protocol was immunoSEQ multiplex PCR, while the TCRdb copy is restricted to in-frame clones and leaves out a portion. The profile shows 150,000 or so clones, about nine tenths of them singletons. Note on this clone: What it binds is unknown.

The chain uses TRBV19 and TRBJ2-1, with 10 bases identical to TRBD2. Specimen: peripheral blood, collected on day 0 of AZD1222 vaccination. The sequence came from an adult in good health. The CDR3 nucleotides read TGTGCCAGTAGTAGGCTAGCGGGAGTGGGTGGGGATGAGCAGTTCTTC. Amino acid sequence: CASSRLAGVGGDEQFF.